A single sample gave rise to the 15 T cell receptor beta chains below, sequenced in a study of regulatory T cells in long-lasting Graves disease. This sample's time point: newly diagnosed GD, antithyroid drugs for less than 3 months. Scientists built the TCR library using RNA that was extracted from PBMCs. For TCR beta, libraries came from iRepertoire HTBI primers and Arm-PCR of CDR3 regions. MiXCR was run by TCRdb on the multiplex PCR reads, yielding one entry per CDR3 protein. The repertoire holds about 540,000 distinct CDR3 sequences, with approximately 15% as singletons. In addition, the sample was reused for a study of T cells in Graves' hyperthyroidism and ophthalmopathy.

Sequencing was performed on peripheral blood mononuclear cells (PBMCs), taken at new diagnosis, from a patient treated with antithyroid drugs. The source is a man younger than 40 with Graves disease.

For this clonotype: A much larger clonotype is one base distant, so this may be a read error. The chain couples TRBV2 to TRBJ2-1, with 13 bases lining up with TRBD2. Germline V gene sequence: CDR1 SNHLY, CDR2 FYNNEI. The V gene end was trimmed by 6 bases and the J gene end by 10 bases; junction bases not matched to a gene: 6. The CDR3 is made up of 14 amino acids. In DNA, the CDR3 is TGTGCCAGCAGGGGGACTAGCGGGAAGGAAGAGCAGTTCTTC. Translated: CASRGTSGKEEQFF.

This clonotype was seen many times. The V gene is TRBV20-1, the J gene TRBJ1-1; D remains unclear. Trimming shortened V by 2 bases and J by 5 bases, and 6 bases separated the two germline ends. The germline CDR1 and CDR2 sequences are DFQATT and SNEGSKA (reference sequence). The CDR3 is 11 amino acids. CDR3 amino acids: CSARWGTEAFF. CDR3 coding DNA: TGCAGTGCTAGATGGGGAACTGAAGCTTTCTTT.

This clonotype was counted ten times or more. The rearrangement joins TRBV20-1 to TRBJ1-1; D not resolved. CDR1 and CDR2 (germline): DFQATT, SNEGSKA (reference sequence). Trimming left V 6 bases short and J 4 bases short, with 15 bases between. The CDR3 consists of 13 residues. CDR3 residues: CSALGELGTEAFF. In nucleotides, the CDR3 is TGCAGTGCCCTTGGCGAATTGGGCACTGAAGCTTTCTTT.

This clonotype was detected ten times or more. The CDR3 DNA reads TGTGCCAGCAGCCCCGAGGCGGGAGAGTACACAGATACGCAGTATTTT. Protein sequence: CASSPEAGEYTDTQYF. The rearrangement uses TRBV28 and TRBJ2-3; 7 nucleotides line up with TRBD2. The CDR3 is 16 amino acids. Looked up from germline, CDR1 is MDHEN and CDR2 is SYDVKM. Trimming at V came to 6 bases and at J to 2 bases, leaving 11 bases not matched to a gene.

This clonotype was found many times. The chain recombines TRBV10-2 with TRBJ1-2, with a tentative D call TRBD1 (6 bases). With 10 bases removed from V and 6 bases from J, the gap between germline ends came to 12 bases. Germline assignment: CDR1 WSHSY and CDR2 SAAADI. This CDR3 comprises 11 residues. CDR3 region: CATLRGDGYTF. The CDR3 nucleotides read TGCGCCACCCTGAGGGGGGATGGCTACACCTTC.

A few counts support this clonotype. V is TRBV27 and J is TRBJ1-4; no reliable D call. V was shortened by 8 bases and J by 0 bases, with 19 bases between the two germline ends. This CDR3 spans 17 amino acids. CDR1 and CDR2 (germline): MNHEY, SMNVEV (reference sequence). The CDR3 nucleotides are TGTGCCAGCGCCCTACTAAGCGCCGCCGCAACTAATGAAAAACTGTTTTTT. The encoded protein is CASALLSAAATNEKLFF.

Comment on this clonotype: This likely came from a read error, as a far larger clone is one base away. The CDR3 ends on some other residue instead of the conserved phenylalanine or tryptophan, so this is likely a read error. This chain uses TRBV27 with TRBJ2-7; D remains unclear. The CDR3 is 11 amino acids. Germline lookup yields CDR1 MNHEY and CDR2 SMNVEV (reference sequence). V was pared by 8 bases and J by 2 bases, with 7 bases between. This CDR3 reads CASGVTYEQYS. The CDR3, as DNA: TGTGCCAGCGGGGTAACCTACGAGCAGTACTCC.

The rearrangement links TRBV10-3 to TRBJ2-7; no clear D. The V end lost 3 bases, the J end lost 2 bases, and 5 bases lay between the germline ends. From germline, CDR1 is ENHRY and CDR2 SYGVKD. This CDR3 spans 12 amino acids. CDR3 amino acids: CAISEGAYEQYF. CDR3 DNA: TGTGCCATCAGTGAAGGAGCCTACGAGCAGTACTTC.

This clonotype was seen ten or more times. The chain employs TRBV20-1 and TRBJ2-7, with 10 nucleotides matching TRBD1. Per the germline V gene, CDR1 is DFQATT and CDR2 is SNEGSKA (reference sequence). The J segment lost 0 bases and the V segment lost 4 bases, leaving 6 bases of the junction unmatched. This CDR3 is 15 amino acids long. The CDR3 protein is CSAIDRDRGSYEQYF. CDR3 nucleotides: TGCAGTGCTATCGACCGGGACAGGGGCTCCTACGAGCAGTACTTC.

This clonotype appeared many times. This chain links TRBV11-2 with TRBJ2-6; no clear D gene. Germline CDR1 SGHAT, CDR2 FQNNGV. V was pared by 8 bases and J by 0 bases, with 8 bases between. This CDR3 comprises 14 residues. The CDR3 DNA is TGTGCCAGCTACCGCCTCTCTGGGGCCAACGTCCTGACTTTC. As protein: CASYRLSGANVLTF. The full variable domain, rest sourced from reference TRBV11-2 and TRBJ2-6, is EAGVAQSPRYKIIEKRQSVAFWCNPISGHATLYWYQQILGQGPKLLIQFQNNGVVDDSQLPKDRFSAERLKGVDSTLKIQPAKLEDSAVYLCASYRLSGANVLTFGAGSRLTVL.

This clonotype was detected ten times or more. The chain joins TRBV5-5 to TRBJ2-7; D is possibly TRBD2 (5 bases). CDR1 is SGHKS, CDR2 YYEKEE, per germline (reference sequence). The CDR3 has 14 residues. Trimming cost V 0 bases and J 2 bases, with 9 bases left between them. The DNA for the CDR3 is TGTGCCAGCAGCTTGGAAGCGGTCGCCTACGAGCAGTACTTC. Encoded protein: CASSLEAVAYEQYF.

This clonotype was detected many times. In nucleotides, the CDR3 is TGTGCCAGCAGCTTAGAAAGGGAAGAGACCCAGTACTTC. Amino acids: CASSLEREETQYF. V and J are TRBV7-2 and TRBJ2-5; D not certain. Trimming pared 1 base from V and 3 bases from J, leaving 6 bases between. CDR3 length: 13 residues. CDR1 and CDR2 (germline): SGHTA, FQGNSA.

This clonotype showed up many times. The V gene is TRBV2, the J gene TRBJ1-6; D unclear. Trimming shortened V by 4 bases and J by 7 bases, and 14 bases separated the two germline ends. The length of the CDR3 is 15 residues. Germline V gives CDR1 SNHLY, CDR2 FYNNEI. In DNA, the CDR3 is TGTGCCAGCAGTGGGCAAGGGCTCGTGAATTCACCCCTCCACTTT. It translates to CASSGQGLVNSPLHF.

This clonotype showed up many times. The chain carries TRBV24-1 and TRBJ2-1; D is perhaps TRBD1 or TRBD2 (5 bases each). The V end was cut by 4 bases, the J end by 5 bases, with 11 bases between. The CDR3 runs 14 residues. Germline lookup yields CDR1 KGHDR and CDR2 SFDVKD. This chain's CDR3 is CATSELGTDNEQFF. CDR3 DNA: TGTGCCACCAGTGAACTCGGGACGGACAATGAGCAGTTCTTC.

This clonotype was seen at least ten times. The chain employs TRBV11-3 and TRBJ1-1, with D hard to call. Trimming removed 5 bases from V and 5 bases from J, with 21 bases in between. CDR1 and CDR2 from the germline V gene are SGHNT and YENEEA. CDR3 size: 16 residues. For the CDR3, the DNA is TGTGCCAGCAGCCCAGGAACCCTGGCAGGAAGGACTGAAGCTTTCTTT. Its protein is CASSPGTLAGRTEAFF.